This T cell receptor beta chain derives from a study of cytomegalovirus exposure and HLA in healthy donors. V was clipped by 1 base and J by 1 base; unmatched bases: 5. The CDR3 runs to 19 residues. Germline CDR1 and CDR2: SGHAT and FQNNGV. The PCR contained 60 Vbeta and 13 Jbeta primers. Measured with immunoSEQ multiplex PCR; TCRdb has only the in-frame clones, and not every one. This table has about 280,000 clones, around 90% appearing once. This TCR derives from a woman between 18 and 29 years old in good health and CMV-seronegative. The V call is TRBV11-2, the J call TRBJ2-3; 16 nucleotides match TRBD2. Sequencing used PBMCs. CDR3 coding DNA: TGTGCCAGCAGCTTAGTTGGGACTAGCGGGGGGGTCCGCACAGATACGCAGTATTTT. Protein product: CASSLVGTSGGVRTDTQYF.